Shown below are 5 T cell receptor beta chains from a single sample sequenced in a study of shared clonotypes between healthy human individuals (dated by TCRdb to between 2020 and 2021). For the CD8 naive samples, CD45RO-negative cells were positively selected for CCR7, yielding a CD45RA+CCR7+ population from which TemRA cells were excluded. Libraries were prepared through the immunoSEQ multiplex PCR assay. TCRdb obtained this table from immuneACCESS and retained in-frame rearrangements with V and J assigned. These tables miss some clones; where compared with another copy, unresolved V genes account for less than half of the shortfall, and the remainder is unexplained. In this sample the table shows about 2 million clones, about 95% of which occur a single time. Together, the top ten hold 1% to 1.5% of the sample. Sequencing was performed on naive CD8+ T cells sorted from blood. The intended sense of this specimen's cell subset or site label: CD45RA+CCR7+. Receptors originate from a man between 18 and 29 years old in good health.

The chain is built from TRBV6-5 and TRBJ2-2; 7 bases are a match to TRBD2. CDR3 length equals 16 residues. With V trimmed by 0 bases and J by 7 bases, 8 bases remained unmatched. CDR1 is MNHEY, CDR2 SVGAGI, per germline. CDR3 region: CASSYSPGEGIGELFF. In DNA form, the CDR3 reads TGTGCCAGCAGTTACTCTCCGGGGGAGGGTATCGGGGAGCTGTTTTTT.

The chain employs TRBV18 and TRBJ2-7; D is undetermined. The germline gives CDR1 KGHSH, CDR2 LQKENI. V lost 4 bases and J lost 5, with 9 bases in between. This CDR3 is 12 amino acids long. The CDR3 nucleotides read TGTGCCAGCTCACACGAAGATCACGAGCAGTACTTC. This translates into CASSHEDHEQYF.

This clone was found a few times. The chain uses TRBV20-1 and TRBJ1-3; D call uncertain. In germline, CDR1 is DFQATT, CDR2 SNEGSKA (reference sequence). The CDR3 contains 11 residues. The germline V and J ends were trimmed by 4 bases and 4 bases, with 5 bases remaining between them. CDR3 loop: CSANLGNTIYF. The DNA for the CDR3 is TGCAGTGCTAACCTCGGAAACACCATATATTTT.

On this clone itself: This same CDR3 is encoded by further DNA sequences in the sample. This rearrangement joins TRBV30 to TRBJ2-3, with no clear D. This CDR3 comprises 11 residues. Germline values: CDR1 GTSNPN, CDR2 SVGIG (reference sequence). V lost 2 bases and J lost 5, with 5 bases in between. The CDR3 loop reads CAWSLGDTQYF. Here the CDR3 DNA reads TGTGCCTGGAGTTTAGGAGATACGCAGTATTTT.

This rearrangement joins TRBV19 to TRBJ2-7; 12 nucleotides align to TRBD1. There are 15 residues in the CDR3. CDR1 is LNHDA and CDR2 is SQIVND in the germline V gene (reference sequence). V was clipped by 3 bases and J by 4 bases; unmatched bases: 4. In DNA form, the CDR3 reads TGTGCCAGTAGTATCGGGACAGGGGGCTTTTACGAGCAGTACTTC. Translating it yields CASSIGTGGFYEQYF.